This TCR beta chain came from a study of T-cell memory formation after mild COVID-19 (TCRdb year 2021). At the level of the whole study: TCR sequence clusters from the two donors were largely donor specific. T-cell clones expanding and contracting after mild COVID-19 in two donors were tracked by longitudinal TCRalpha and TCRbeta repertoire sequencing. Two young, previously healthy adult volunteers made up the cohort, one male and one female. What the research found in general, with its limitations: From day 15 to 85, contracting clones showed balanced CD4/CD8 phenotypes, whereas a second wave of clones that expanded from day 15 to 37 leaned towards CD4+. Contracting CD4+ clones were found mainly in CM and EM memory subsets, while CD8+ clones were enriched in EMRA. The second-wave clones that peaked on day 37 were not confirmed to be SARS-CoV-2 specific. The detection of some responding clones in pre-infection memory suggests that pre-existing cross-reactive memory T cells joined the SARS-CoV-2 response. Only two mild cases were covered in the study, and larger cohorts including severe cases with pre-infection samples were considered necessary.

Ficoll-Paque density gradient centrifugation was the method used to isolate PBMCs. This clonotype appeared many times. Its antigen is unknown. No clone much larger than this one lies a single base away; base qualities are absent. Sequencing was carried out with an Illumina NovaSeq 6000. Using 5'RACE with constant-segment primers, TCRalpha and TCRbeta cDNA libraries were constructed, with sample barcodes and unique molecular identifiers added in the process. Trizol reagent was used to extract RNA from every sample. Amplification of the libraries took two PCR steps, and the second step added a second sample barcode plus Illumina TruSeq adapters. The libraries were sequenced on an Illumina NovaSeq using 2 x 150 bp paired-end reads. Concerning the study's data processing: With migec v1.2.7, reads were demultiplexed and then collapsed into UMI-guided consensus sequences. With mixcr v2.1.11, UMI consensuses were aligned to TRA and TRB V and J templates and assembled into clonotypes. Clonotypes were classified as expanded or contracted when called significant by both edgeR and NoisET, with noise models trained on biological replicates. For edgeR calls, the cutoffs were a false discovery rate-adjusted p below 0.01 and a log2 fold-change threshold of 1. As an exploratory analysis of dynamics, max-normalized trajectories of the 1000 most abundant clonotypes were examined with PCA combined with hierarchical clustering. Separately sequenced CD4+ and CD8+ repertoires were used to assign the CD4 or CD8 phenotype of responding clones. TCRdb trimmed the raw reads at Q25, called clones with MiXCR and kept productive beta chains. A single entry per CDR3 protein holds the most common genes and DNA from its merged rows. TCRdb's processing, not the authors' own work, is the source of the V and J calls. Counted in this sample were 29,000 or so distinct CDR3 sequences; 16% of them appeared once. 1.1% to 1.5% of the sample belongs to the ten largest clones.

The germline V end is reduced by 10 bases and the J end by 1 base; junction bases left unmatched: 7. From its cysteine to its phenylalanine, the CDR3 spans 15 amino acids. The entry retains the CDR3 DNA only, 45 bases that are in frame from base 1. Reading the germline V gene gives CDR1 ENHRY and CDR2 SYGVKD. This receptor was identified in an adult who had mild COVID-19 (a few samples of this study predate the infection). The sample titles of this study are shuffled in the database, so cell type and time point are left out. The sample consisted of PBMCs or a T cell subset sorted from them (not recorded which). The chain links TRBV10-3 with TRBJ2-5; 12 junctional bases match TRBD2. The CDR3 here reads CATQGLAGTQETQYF. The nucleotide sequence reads TGTGCCACCCAGGGACTAGCGGGCACCCAAGAGACCCAGTACTTC.